These 3 T cell receptor beta chains were all obtained from the same sample, sequenced in a study of a mutant IDH1 vaccine in newly diagnosed glioma. Documented time point: week 23, last vaccination. It was 300 ug of mutant IDH1 20-mer peptide that made up each vaccine dose, given with topical imiquimod. Some clones are missing from TCRdb's copy, which holds only in-frame ones; the method was immunoSEQ multiplex PCR. The sample consists of 88,000 or so clones, about 82% of them appearing once. These receptors' antigens are unknown. This sample comprised PBMCs, obtained from a glioma patient whose treatment included an IDH1 peptide vaccine. The receptors stem from a man aged 25 to 40 with glioma. Some clones in this sample may be carry-over from other donors' samples.

CDR3: CASSSWSGYIQYF. CDR3 nucleotides: TGTGCCAGCAGCTCTTGGTCAGGTTACATTCAGTACTTC. The rearrangement joins TRBV7-2 to TRBJ2-4; no reliable D call. The germline V gene has CDR1 SGHTA and CDR2 FQGNSA. The CDR3 extends over 13 amino acids. V lost 4 bases, J lost 8 bases, and 12 bases lay in between.

The chain uses TRBV7-2 and TRBJ2-7, with D hard to call. Trimming stripped 2 bases from V and 3 bases from J, with 8 bases between. CDR1 is SGHTA, CDR2 FQGNSA, per germline. The CDR3 is 13 amino acids. The CDR3 DNA reads as TGTGCCAGCAGCTTAATGGGAAACTACGAGCAGTACTTC. Translating gives CASSLMGNYEQYF. The entire variable domain, with the rest obtained from reference TRBV7-2 and TRBJ2-7, is as follows: GAGVSQSPSNKVTEKGKDVELRCDPISGHTALYWYRQSLGQGLEFLIYFQGNSAPDKSGLPSDRFSAERTGGSVSTLTIQRTQQEDSAVYLCASSLMGNYEQYFGPGTRLTVT.

The J gene is TRBJ2-3, the V gene TRBV11-2; 9 bases line up with TRBD2. The CDR3 covers 15 residues. CDR1 is SGHAT and CDR2 is FQNNGV in the germline V gene. The V gene end was trimmed by 5 bases and the J gene end by 5 bases; junction bases not matched to a gene: 8. CDR3 amino acids: CASSQGLAGRDTQYF. Written as DNA, the CDR3 is TGTGCCAGCAGCCAGGGGCTAGCGGGGAGAGATACGCAGTATTTT.